The entry below describes one T cell receptor beta chain. The data belong to a study of identical twins. TCRdb passed the 5' RACE reads through MiXCR, listing each CDR3 protein once. The data show roughly 720,000 distinct CDR3 sequences, about 20% seen once. The sample was also reused in another study, on T cells expressing NK-cell markers.

This TCR came from a woman aged 18 to 35 in good health. Specimen: PBMCs.

The CDR3 coding sequence is TGCGCCAGCAGCCAGAGAGAGGGGGTCTCGACTGAAGCTTTCTTT. Its translation is CASSQREGVSTEAFF. The rearrangement links TRBV5-1 to TRBJ1-1; the D gene is possibly TRBD1 (6 bases). The CDR3 covers 15 residues. The V gene lost 4 bases and the J gene lost 5 bases, with 18 bases spanning the gap. From germline, CDR1 is SGHRS and CDR2 YFSETQ.